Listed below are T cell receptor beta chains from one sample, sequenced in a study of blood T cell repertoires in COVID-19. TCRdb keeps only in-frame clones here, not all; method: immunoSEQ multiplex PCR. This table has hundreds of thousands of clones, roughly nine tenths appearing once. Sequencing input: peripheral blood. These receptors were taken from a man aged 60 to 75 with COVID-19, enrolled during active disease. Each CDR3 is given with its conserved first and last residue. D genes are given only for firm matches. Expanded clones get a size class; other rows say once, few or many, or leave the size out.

CDR3: CASSLGTGAYNEQFF
DNA: TGTGCCAGCTCACTTGGGACAGGGGCTTACAATGAGCAGTTCTTC
D: TRBD1
V: TRBV18
J: TRBJ2-1
size: -

CDR3: CASSYSSDYGYTF
DNA: TGTGCCAGCAGTTACTCTTCTGACTATGGCTACACCTTC
D: -
V: TRBV6-5
J: TRBJ1-2
size: -

CDR3: CASSDLGGASYNEQFF
DNA: TGTGCCAGCAGTGACCTTGGCGGGGCCTCCTACAATGAGCAGTTCTTC
D: -
V: TRBV25-1
J: TRBJ2-1
size: few

CDR3: CASSADRMSEQYF
DNA: TGTGCCAGCAGCGCGGACAGGATGAGTGAGCAGTACTTC
D: TRBD1
V: TRBV12-3/TRBV12-4
J: TRBJ2-7
size: -

CDR3: CASRFADTSGANVLTF
DNA: TGTGCCAGCAGGTTTGCGGACACCTCTGGGGCCAACGTCCTGACTTTC
D: -
V: TRBV5-6
J: TRBJ2-6
size: once

CDR3: CASSLAAGVTGELFF
DNA: TGTGCCAGCAGCTTAGCTGCCGGGGTCACCGGGGAGCTGTTTTTT
D: -
V: TRBV7-8
J: TRBJ2-2
size: -

CDR3: CSVAAGSSYNEQFF
DNA: TGCAGCGTTGCAGCAGGTAGCTCCTACAATGAGCAGTTCTTC
D: -
V: TRBV29-1
J: TRBJ2-1
size: -

CDR3: CASSSSSGVGKLFF
DNA: TGTGCCAGCAGCTCGTCCTCGGGGGTTGGGAAACTGTTTTTT
D: -
V: TRBV9
J: TRBJ1-4
size: -

CDR3: CASSFRGQGSNEQYF
DNA: TGCGCCAGCAGCTTCCGGGGACAGGGATCCAACGAGCAGTACTTC
D: TRBD1
V: TRBV5-1
J: TRBJ2-7
size: -

CDR3: CASSPVAGMSTDTQYF
DNA: TGTGCCAGCAGCCCGGTAGCGGGGATGAGCACAGATACGCAGTATTTT
D: TRBD2
V: TRBV3-1/TRBV3-2
J: TRBJ2-3
size: -

CDR3: CASSLGTGGVEKLFF
DNA: TGTGCCAGCAGCCTAGGGACAGGGGGAGTTGAAAAACTGTTTTTT
D: TRBD1
V: TRBV3-1/TRBV3-2
J: TRBJ1-4
size: -

CDR3: CSVRRAIYGYTF
DNA: TGCAGCGTTCGTCGTGCGATTTATGGCTACACCTTC
D: -
V: TRBV29-1
J: TRBJ1-2
size: -

CDR3: CASSFRSGGANEQFF
DNA: TGTGCCAGCAGCTTTAGGAGCGGGGGGGCCAATGAGCAGTTCTTC
D: TRBD2
V: TRBV11-3
J: TRBJ2-1
size: -

CDR3: CASSPRGGSNYGYTF
DNA: TGTGCCAGCAGTCCACGGGGGGGTTCTAACTATGGCTACACCTTC
D: -
V: TRBV27
J: TRBJ1-2
size: -

CDR3: CASSQRHQGTQGTEAFF
DNA: TGTGCCAGCAGCCAAAGACATCAGGGAACCCAGGGCACTGAAGCTTTCTTT
D: -
V: TRBV6-2/TRBV6-3
J: TRBJ1-1
size: -

CDR3: CSVRQGNNSPLHF
DNA: TGCAGCGTTCGACAGGGTAATAATTCACCCCTCCACTTT
D: TRBD1
V: TRBV29-1
J: TRBJ1-6
size: -

CDR3: CASSFGQGILFF
DNA: -
D: -
V: TRBV11-2
J: TRBJ2-1
size: -

CDR3: CATSRESSSSYEQYF
DNA: TGTGCCACCAGCAGAGAGTCGTCTTCCTCCTACGAGCAGTACTTC
D: -
V: TRBV15
J: TRBJ2-7
size: few

CDR3: CASSFERNTIYF
DNA: TGTGCCAGCAGCTTCGAGAGAAACACCATATATTTT
D: -
V: TRBV5-6
J: TRBJ1-3
size: -

CDR3: CASSLMGAGDTQYF
DNA: TGTGCCAGCAGCTTAATGGGGGCGGGAGATACGCAGTATTTT
D: -
V: TRBV7-9
J: TRBJ2-3
size: -

CDR3: CAIGESSGDTEAFF
DNA: TGTGCCATCGGGGAGAGTTCGGGTGACACTGAAGCTTTCTTT
D: -
V: TRBV7-3
J: TRBJ1-1
size: -

CDR3: CASSPTGRLNTEAFF
DNA: TGTGCCAGCAGTCCCACAGGGCGGCTAAACACTGAAGCTTTCTTT
D: -
V: TRBV28
J: TRBJ1-1
size: -

CDR3: CASSRQGGPGNTIYF
DNA: TGTGCCAGCAGTAGACAGGGGGGGCCTGGAAACACCATATATTTT
D: TRBD1
V: TRBV6-5
J: TRBJ1-3
size: -

CDR3: CASRTSGRAGEQFF
DNA: TGTGCCAGTAGGACTAGCGGGAGGGCTGGTGAGCAGTTCTTC
D: TRBD2
V: TRBV19
J: TRBJ2-1
size: -

CDR3: CASSTNRQRNTEAFF
DNA: TGTGCCAGTAGTACAAACCGACAAAGGAACACTGAAGCTTTCTTT
D: -
V: TRBV19
J: TRBJ1-1
size: -

CDR3: CASSSQTGYNGYTF
DNA: TGTGCCAGCAGCTCACAGACAGGGTACAATGGCTACACCTTC
D: TRBD1
V: TRBV9
J: TRBJ1-2
size: -

CDR3: CASSLMGLADEQFF
DNA: TGTGCCAGCAGCTTAATGGGTCTAGCCGATGAGCAGTTCTTC
D: -
V: TRBV7-9
J: TRBJ2-1
size: -

CDR3: CASSIGTGGYGYTF
DNA: TGTGCCAGTAGTATAGGAACAGGGGGCTATGGCTACACCTTC
D: TRBD1
V: TRBV19
J: TRBJ1-2
size: -

CDR3: CASTTTSGGAKGEQFF
DNA: TGCGCCAGCACCACGACTAGCGGGGGGGCCAAGGGTGAGCAGTTCTTC
D: TRBD2
V: TRBV5-1
J: TRBJ2-1
size: -

CDR3: CASSLDTIGELFF
DNA: TGTGCCAGCAGCTTGGACACGATCGGGGAGCTGTTTTTT
D: -
V: TRBV5-4
J: TRBJ2-2
size: few

CDR3: CASRGTGTLNYGYTF
DNA: TGTGCCAGCAGAGGGACAGGGACCCTTAACTATGGCTACACCTTC
D: TRBD1
V: TRBV25-1
J: TRBJ1-2
size: -

CDR3: CSAWRGYGYTF
DNA: TGCAGTGCCTGGAGGGGCTATGGCTACACCTTC
D: -
V: TRBV20-1
J: TRBJ1-2
size: -

CDR3: CASSSQGTSTYNEQFF
DNA: TGTGCCAGCAGCTCGCAAGGGACTTCTACGTACAATGAGCAGTTCTTC
D: -
V: TRBV7-2
J: TRBJ2-1
size: once

CDR3: CATARGDSNQPQHF
DNA: TGTGCCACCGCCCGGGGGGATAGCAATCAGCCCCAGCATTTT
D: -
V: TRBV2
J: TRBJ1-5
size: -

CDR3: CASSVARGLAGGEQYF
DNA: TGTGCCAGTAGTGTGGCCCGGGGACTAGCGGGAGGCGAGCAGTACTTC
D: TRBD2
V: TRBV19
J: TRBJ2-7
size: -

CDR3: CASSADYSGNTIYF
DNA: TGTGCCAGCAGCGCCGACTACTCTGGAAACACCATATATTTT
D: -
V: TRBV5-4
J: TRBJ1-3
size: few

CDR3: CASSYSLRESSYEQYF
DNA: TGTGCCAGCAGTTACTCCCTTAGGGAGAGCTCCTACGAGCAGTACTTC
D: -
V: TRBV6-2/TRBV6-3
J: TRBJ2-7
size: -

CDR3: CASSLGTGPKETQYF
DNA: TGTGCCAGCTCACTTGGGACAGGCCCTAAAGAGACCCAGTACTTC
D: TRBD1
V: TRBV18
J: TRBJ2-5
size: once

CDR3: CASSPLGGTGELFF
DNA: TGTGCCAGCAGCCCGCTGGGGGGCACCGGGGAGCTGTTTTTT
D: -
V: TRBV3-1/TRBV3-2
J: TRBJ2-2
size: -

CDR3: CASSLVQGNTEAFF
DNA: TGTGCCAGCAGCTTGGTACAGGGGAACACTGAAGCTTTCTTT
D: -
V: TRBV5-8
J: TRBJ1-1
size: -

CDR3: CASSDFRDRVGYNSPLHF
DNA: TGCGCCAGCAGTGACTTCCGGGACAGGGTCGGGTATAATTCACCCCTCCACTTT
D: TRBD1
V: TRBV10-2
J: TRBJ1-6
size: -

CDR3: CASSPQGLGYGYTF
DNA: TGCGCCAGCAGCCCACAGGGGCTGGGCTATGGCTACACCTTC
D: TRBD1
V: TRBV5-1
J: TRBJ1-2
size: -

CDR3: CASSPSQFYGYTF
DNA: TGTGCCAGCAGTCCCTCCCAGTTCTATGGCTACACCTTC
D: -
V: TRBV12-3/TRBV12-4
J: TRBJ1-2
size: -

CDR3: CASRTGNTYNEQFF
DNA: TGTGCCAGCAGAACCGGGAATACCTACAATGAGCAGTTCTTC
D: -
V: TRBV28
J: TRBJ2-1
size: few

CDR3: CAWSGAGGALANVLTF
DNA: TGTGCCTGGAGTGGGGCCGGGGGGGCTTTAGCCAACGTCCTGACTTTC
D: TRBD2
V: TRBV30
J: TRBJ2-6
size: -

CDR3: CASSVASGRGAGELFF
DNA: TGTGCCAGCAGTGTCGCTAGCGGGAGAGGAGCCGGGGAGCTGTTTTTT
D: TRBD2
V: TRBV2
J: TRBJ2-2
size: -

CDR3: CASSYGAGAKPDTQYF
DNA: TGTGCCAGCAGTTACGGGGCGGGGGCCAAGCCAGATACGCAGTATTTT
D: -
V: TRBV6-2/TRBV6-3
J: TRBJ2-3
size: -

CDR3: CASSSGLAGGTGELFF
DNA: TGTGCCAGCAGCTCGGGACTAGCGGGAGGGACCGGGGAGCTGTTTTTT
D: TRBD2
V: TRBV7-2
J: TRBJ2-2
size: few

CDR3: CAWSPPVGTMRQFF
DNA: TGTGCCTGGAGCCCTCCAGTTGGGACTATGAGGCAGTTCTTC
D: TRBD2
V: TRBV30
J: TRBJ2-1
size: -

CDR3: CASRAEGFGEQYF
DNA: TGTGCCAGCAGGGCGGAGGGTTTCGGCGAGCAGTACTTC
D: -
V: TRBV2
J: TRBJ2-7
size: -

CDR3: CASTPSRDRGTKQFF
DNA: TGTGCCAGTACCCCCTCCCGGGACAGGGGTACTAAGCAGTTCTTC
D: TRBD1
V: TRBV19
J: TRBJ2-1
size: -

CDR3: CASSQETANTIYF
DNA: TGTGCCAGCAGCCAGGAAACGGCTAACACCATATATTTT
D: -
V: TRBV7-9
J: TRBJ1-3
size: -

CDR3: CASSPGQRINQPQHF
DNA: TGTGCCAGCAGCCCGGGACAGAGAATTAATCAGCCCCAGCATTTT
D: TRBD1
V: TRBV5-8
J: TRBJ1-5
size: -

CDR3: CASSQGGEAFF
DNA: TGTGCCAGCAGTCAAGGGGGAGAAGCTTTCTTT
D: -
V: TRBV6-2/TRBV6-3
J: TRBJ1-1
size: -

CDR3: CASSLDEGAPITYEQYF
DNA: TGTGCCAGCAGCTTGGATGAGGGAGCGCCGATTACCTACGAGCAGTACTTC
D: -
V: TRBV7-8
J: TRBJ2-7
size: -

CDR3: CASSRGRPTNEKLFF
DNA: TGTGCCAGTAGTAGAGGGAGACCAACTAATGAAAAACTGTTTTTT
D: -
V: TRBV19
J: TRBJ1-4
size: -

CDR3: CASQKGYSGNTIYF
DNA: TGTGCCAGCCAAAAGGGGTACTCTGGAAACACCATATATTTT
D: -
V: TRBV2
J: TRBJ1-3
size: -

CDR3: CASSQQQGGGTEAFF
DNA: TGTGCCAGCAGCCAGCAACAGGGTGGAGGCACTGAAGCTTTCTTT
D: -
V: TRBV3-1/TRBV3-2
J: TRBJ1-1
size: -

CDR3: CASSDGQGGVAFF
DNA: TGCGCCAGCAGCGATGGACAGGGCGGTGTGGCTTTCTTT
D: TRBD1
V: TRBV5-1
J: TRBJ1-1
size: -